This T cell receptor (beta chain) appears in the sequencing data of a study of blood T cell repertoires in COVID-19. Study-level information: PBMCs, B-cell-depleted T cells, or T cells were the source of the cDNA or gDNA that made up the material.

The V gene's germline CDR1 is SGHVS and CDR2 FQNEAQ. This CDR3 is built from 16 residues. Trimming stripped 7 bases from V and 0 bases from J, with 16 bases between. Authors' processing steps: Researchers report that nucleated cell counts were estimated from reference gene primer amplification. The protocol was immunoSEQ multiplex PCR, while the TCRdb copy is restricted to in-frame clones and leaves out a portion. The V and J calls and clone size were taken over from that table, and D and trimming were inferred from the DNA. The data contain a few hundred thousand clones, roughly 88% of them singletons.

The sample consisted of peripheral blood. The V and J genes are TRBV7-8 and TRBJ1-3, with D possibly matching TRBD1 (6 bases). This clonotype was sampled from a human donor in a cohort sampled during active COVID-19. This CDR3 reads CASIPPGGLSGNTIYF. The CDR3 DNA is TGTGCCAGCATTCCTCCCGGGGGGCTCTCTGGAAACACCATATATTTT.